Presented here are 4 T cell receptor beta chains from one specimen sequenced in a study of neurological immune-mediated disorders (dated by TCRdb to about 2019). Libraries were made using 5' RACE. Sequencing used an Illumina HiSeq 2500. TCRdb handled the public reads itself, with Q25 trimming in fastp and clone calling in MiXCR, and kept productive beta chains. Each entry is one CDR3 protein sequence, shown with its most common DNA and genes. The sample table contains about 29,000 distinct CDR3 sequences; only one count was recorded for roughly an eighth of them. Of the sample, 7.8% falls within the top ten clones. The sample consisted of PBMCs. These TCRs come from a man aged 60 to 75 in good health.

The V call is TRBV24-1, the J call TRBJ1-1, with 7 bases that match TRBD1. The V segment lost 11 bases and the J segment 10 bases; nucleotides outside the gene matches: 9. Germline lookup yields CDR1 KGHDR and CDR2 SFDVKD. The CDR3 loop spans 11 amino acids. This CDR3 reads CASDYRGRAFF. Written as DNA, the CDR3 is TGTGCCAGTGACTACAGGGGACGAGCTTTCTTT.

This clonotype was counted at least ten times. J is TRBJ1-1 and V is TRBV5-1; 9 nucleotides match TRBD1. J lost 7 bases, V lost 4 bases, and 14 bases had no gene match. Germline V CDR1 and CDR2: SGHRS, YFSETQ. The CDR3 is made up of 16 amino acids. CDR3 bases: TGCGCCAGCAGCCCACTACAACAGGGGGCGAGAGTTGAAGCTTTCTTT. Amino acid sequence: CASSPLQQGARVEAFF.

This clonotype was seen ten or more times. The rearrangement joins TRBV5-6 to TRBJ2-1; 8 bases align to TRBD1. This CDR3 is built from 15 residues. The germline V gene encodes CDR1 SGHDT and CDR2 YYEEEE. V lost 0 bases to trimming and J lost 3 bases; unmatched junction nucleotides: 2. In nucleotides, the CDR3 is TGTGCCAGCAGCTTGGCGACAGGGGACTACAATGAGCAGTTCTTC. It translates to CASSLATGDYNEQFF.

This clonotype was seen at least ten times. CDR3 region: CASSESRLVNNEQFF. CDR3 coding DNA: TGTGCCAGCAGCGAGAGCAGACTGGTAAACAATGAGCAGTTCTTC. The chain carries TRBV11-3 and TRBJ2-1; D gene ambiguous. The V gene's germline CDR1 is SGHNT and CDR2 YENEEA. The CDR3 length is 15 residues. V shed 5 bases and J shed 5 bases, with 16 bases lying between them.